This T cell receptor beta chain was sequenced for a study of T cell responses to AZD1222 COVID-19 vaccine. Points from the study as a whole: Spike-specific TCR breadth and depth grew following two AZD1222 doses.

Per the germline V gene, CDR1 is SGHTA and CDR2 is FQGTGA. This CDR3 has 14 amino acids. The V end lost 2 bases, the J end lost 1 base, and 6 bases lay between the germline ends. This table comes from immunoSEQ multiplex PCR, and its TCRdb copy is limited to in-frame clones, with some not included. The sample includes some 190,000 clones, about 86% of them seen just once. This clone appeared a single time. Its antigen remains unknown. The sample contains more than one DNA sequence encoding this CDR3. Sequenced here: peripheral blood, sampled on day 0 of AZD1222 vaccination. The receptor's source is an adult in good health. This chain joins TRBV7-3 and TRBJ2-1; perhaps D is TRBD1 or TRBD2 (5 bases each). DNA of the CDR3: TGTGCCAGCAGCTTAGGGGGATCCTACAATGAGCAGTTCTTC. Translated: CASSLGGSYNEQFF.